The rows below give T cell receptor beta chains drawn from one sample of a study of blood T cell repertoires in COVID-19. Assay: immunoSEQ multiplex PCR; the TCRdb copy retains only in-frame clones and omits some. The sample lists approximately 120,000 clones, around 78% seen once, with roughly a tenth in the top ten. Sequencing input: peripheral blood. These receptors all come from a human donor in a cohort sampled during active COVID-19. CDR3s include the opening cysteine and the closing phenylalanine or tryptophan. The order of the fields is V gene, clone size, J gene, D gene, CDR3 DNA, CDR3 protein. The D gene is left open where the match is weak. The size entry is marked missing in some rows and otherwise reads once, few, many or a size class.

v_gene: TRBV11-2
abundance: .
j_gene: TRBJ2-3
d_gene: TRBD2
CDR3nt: TGTGCCAGCAGTCTAGCGGGGGCGATAGATACGCAGTATTTT
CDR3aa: CASSLAGAIDTQYF

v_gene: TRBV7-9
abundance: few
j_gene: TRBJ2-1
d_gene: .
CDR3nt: TGTGCCAGCAGCTTAGGGGTGGGCAGCTCCTACAATGAGCAGTTCTTC
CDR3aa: CASSLGVGSSYNEQFF

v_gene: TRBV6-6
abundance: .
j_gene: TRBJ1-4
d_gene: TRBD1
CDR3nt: TGTGCCAGCAGTTTGACAGGGATGGATGAAAAACTGTTTTTT
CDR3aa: CASSLTGMDEKLFF

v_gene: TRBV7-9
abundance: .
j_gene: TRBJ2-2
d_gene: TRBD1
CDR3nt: TGTGCCAGCAGCTTAGTAGGGACAGCGAACACCGGGGAGCTGTTTTTT
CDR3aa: CASSLVGTANTGELFF

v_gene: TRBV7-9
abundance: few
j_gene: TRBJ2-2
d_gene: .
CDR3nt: TGTGCCAGCAGCTTTACACCGGGGAAACAGAACACCGGGGAGCTGTTTTTT
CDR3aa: CASSFTPGKQNTGELFF

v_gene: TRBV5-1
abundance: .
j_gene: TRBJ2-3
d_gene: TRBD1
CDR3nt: TGCGCCAGCAGCCTCGGGACAGTCCTAGGTGGCACAGATACGCAGTATTTT
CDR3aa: CASSLGTVLGGTDTQYF

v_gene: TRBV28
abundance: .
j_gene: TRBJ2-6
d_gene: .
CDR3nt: TGTGCCAGCAGTTTCCCCCGGCGTCAGGGACTCGGGTCTGGGGCCAACGTCCTGACTTTC
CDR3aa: CASSFPRRQGLGSGANVLTF

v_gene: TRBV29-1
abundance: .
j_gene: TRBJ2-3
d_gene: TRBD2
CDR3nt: TGCAGCGCCAAGACTAGCGGACGCACAGATACGCAGTATTTT
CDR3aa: CSAKTSGRTDTQYF

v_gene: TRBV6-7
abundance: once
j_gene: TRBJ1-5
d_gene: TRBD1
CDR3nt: TGTGCCAGCTATGGCGACAGGGACCCTGAGAGTAGCAATCAGCCCCAGCATTTT
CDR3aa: CASYGDRDPESSNQPQHF

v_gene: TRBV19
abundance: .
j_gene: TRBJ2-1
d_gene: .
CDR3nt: TGTGCCAGTAGCTCCGAGGGGGGGAATTCCTACAATGAGCAGTTCTTC
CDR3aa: CASSSEGGNSYNEQFF

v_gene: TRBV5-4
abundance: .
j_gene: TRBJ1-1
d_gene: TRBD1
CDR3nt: TGTGCCAGCAGCTCTACAGGGGTGAGAACTGAAGCTTTCTTT
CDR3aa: CASSSTGVRTEAFF

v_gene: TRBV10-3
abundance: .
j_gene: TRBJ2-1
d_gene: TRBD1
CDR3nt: TGTGCCATCAGTGAGTCGGGGGTAGGACAGGGGCGCCCTGAGCAGTTCTTC
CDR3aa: CAISESGVGQGRPEQFF

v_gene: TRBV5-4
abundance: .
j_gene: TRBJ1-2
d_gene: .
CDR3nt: TGTGCCAGCAGGAGGAGGGAGCTCTATGGCTACACCTTC
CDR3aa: CASRRRELYGYTF

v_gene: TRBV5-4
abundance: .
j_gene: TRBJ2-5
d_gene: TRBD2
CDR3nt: TGTGCCAGCAGCTTGACTAGCGGACAAGAGACCCAGTACTTC
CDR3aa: CASSLTSGQETQYF

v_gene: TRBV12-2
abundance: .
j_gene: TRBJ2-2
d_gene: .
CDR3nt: TGTGCAAGTCGCTTAGCGGCGGGGACAGGGTTGGGCGGGGAGCTGTTTTTT
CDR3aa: CASRLAAGTGLGGELFF

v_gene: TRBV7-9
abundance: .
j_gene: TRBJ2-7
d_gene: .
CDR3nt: TGTGCCAGCAGCTTAGTAGACAGGTCCTACGAGCAGTACTTC
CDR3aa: CASSLVDRSYEQYF

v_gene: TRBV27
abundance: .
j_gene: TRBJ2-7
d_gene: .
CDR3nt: TGTGCCAGCAGTTTAATGGGCCAGAGCTCCTACGAGCAGTACTTC
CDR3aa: CASSLMGQSSYEQYF

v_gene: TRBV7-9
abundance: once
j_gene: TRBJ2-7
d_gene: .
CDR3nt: TGTGCCAGCAGCTCAGACAATTACGAGCAGTACTTC
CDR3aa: CASSSDNYEQYF

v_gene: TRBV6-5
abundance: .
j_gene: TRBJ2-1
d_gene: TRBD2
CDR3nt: TGTGCCAGCAGTCGTGGGGGGGGTGGCAATGAGCAGTTCTTC
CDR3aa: CASSRGGGGNEQFF

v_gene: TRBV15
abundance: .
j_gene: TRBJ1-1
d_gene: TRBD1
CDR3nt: TGTGCCACCAGCACCGGACAGGGACCGAACACTGAAGCTTTCTTT
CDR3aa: CATSTGQGPNTEAFF